This TCR beta chain was observed in a study of blood T cell repertoires in COVID-19. V lost 1 base to trimming and J lost 1 base; unmatched junction nucleotides: 3. Germline CDR1 and CDR2: SGHRS and YFSETQ. This CDR3 has 15 amino acids. The protocol was immunoSEQ multiplex PCR, while the TCRdb copy is restricted to in-frame clones and leaves out a portion. The profile covers approximately 150,000 clones, with about four fifths appearing a single time and under 5.5% taken by the ten largest. This TCR came from a human donor in a cohort sampled during active COVID-19. Sequencing used peripheral blood. V and J are TRBV5-1 and TRBJ1-1; 8 positions match TRBD1. CDR3 bases: TGCGCCAGCAGCTTGAGTGGGACAGGGAACACTGAAGCTTTCTTT. As protein: CASSLSGTGNTEAFF.